This TCR beta chain was sequenced for a study of blood T cells in healthy people across ages (dated by TCRdb to between 2014 and 2017). Regarding the complete study: In model experiments, template switching captured roughly one uniquely barcoded TCR beta cDNA molecule for every two T cells. Donors were grouped into four age groups: young (average approximately 15 years), middle-aged (around 39), aged (62) and long-lived (82). Two additional independent replicas of 1 million unique cDNA reads from the same blood draw were analyzed for two donors (one aged 18 to 29 and one aged 80 or older). Age-related changes in TCR beta repertoire diversity were measured in the study by deep sequencing normalized with unique cDNA molecular identifiers. To avoid experimental bias, donors of different ages were randomly spread across the sequencing lanes. Beyond this particular receptor, the publication reports: There was a strong correlation between observed TCR beta diversity and the percentage of naive T cells measured by flow cytometry. Since profiling was done on bulk unsorted PBMCs, naive and antigen-experienced compartments could not be conclusively compared. As age increased, observed TCR beta diversity per million T cells dropped in a roughly linear way, and a significant reduction was already evident by age 40. Compared with the aged group, the long-lived group had more naive CD4+ T cells, fewer expanded clones and increased TCR diversity, suggesting age selection. The CMV infection status of donors was not known, potentially confounding age-related changes in expanded clonotypes. Total diversity estimates from one million sequenced T cells were considered lower bounds and underestimates.

Donors were roughly 40 systemically healthy Caucasian individuals from Russia aged roughly 6 to 100 years. Each donor gave approximately 9.4 milliliters of peripheral blood, drawn into EDTA-treated Vacutainer tubes. Ficoll-Paque density-gradient centrifugation was used to isolate PBMCs, with at least 7 million obtained per sample. Trizol reagent was used to extract total RNA from PBMCs, with at least 6 micrograms per sample. For every donor, flow cytometry on a PBMC aliquot measured the percentage of naive CD45RAhigh/CD27high T cells. On this clonotype: No cognate antigen has been identified for it. Base qualities are missing; no much larger clone stands one base away.

The library was generated by 5' RACE. The sequencer was an Illumina HiSeq 2500. A second PCR of 7 to 11 cycles was performed with a sample-barcoded 5' primer and a J-beta primer mix. Each TCR beta cDNA molecule received a unique molecular identifier from a template-switch 5' adaptor carrying 12 random nucleotides. Each sample yielded at least 2.5 million CDR3-containing paired-end reads. First-strand cDNA synthesis was performed from all RNA using the Mint cDNA synthesis kit, with priming by a TRBC-specific oligonucleotide. Following uracil-DNA glycosylase treatment, a first 18-cycle PCR with universal primers M1SS and BC2_uni_R was performed on all cDNA. Per the authors' processing: For normalization, 1 million high-quality reads, each with a distinct molecular identifier, were randomly selected from each sample. Instead of being binned into consensus sequences, reads with shared molecular identifiers were discarded. MiTCR, run with a Q25 quality threshold and the strictest error-elimination algorithm, handled CDR3 identification, clonotype clustering and error correction. A nonparametric unseen species model with Euler transformation was used to estimate a lower bound on total TCR beta diversity. TCRdb applied fastp at Q25 and MiXCR to the public reads, then kept only in-frame beta chains. Rows are unified per CDR3 protein, each entry keeping the most common DNA and genes. The V and J calls shown here were made by TCRdb, not taken from the authors' results. In this sample the table shows about 830,000 distinct CDR3 sequences, 62% of which occur a single time. Of the sample, roughly 26% is held by the ten largest clones.

The CDR3 has 13 amino acids, counting the end cysteine and phenylalanine. Only the CDR3 region is kept as DNA, spanning 39 bases read in frame from base 1. The germline V gene specifies SGHTA as CDR1 and FQGNSA as CDR2. After removal of 6 bases from V and 5 bases from J, the junction retains 6 bases not matched to a gene. In this chain, TRBV7-2 is recombined with TRBJ1-2; TRBD1 matches 7 bases in the middle. Sequencing was done on a sample of blood. The TCR comes from a man younger than 40 in good health. This receptor carries the CDR3 CASRRQGSYGYTF. Here is the DNA: TGTGCCAGCAGACGACAGGGCTCTTATGGCTACACCTTC.